Below, one T cell receptor (beta chain) is given with its context. Its antigen is unknown. Base quality data are lacking; no much larger clone is found one base away. Participants in the prospective study were aged 18 to 89 years, lived in 20 to 30 United States geographic areas, and enrolled through a virtual design. In the prospective study, cohorts were assigned on the basis of participant-reported clinical history obtained from a screening survey and a study questionnaire. Mobile phlebotomists in the prospective study collected whole blood, serum and a nasopharyngeal or oropharyngeal swab from every participant. Prospective study participants could optionally give additional blood draws and questionnaires over an approximately two-month period. Before DNA extraction, prospective study blood samples were shipped either frozen or at room temperature. The data were obtained in a study of blood T cell repertoires in COVID-19 (dated by TCRdb to about 2020). Regarding the complete study: Samples covering the acute and convalescent phases of COVID-19 were provided by collaborators in the United States, Italy and Spain. The dataset comprised deeply sampled blood TCRbeta repertoires from subjects exposed to, actively infected with, or recovered from COVID-19. The samples were drawn from the first 160 participants of the ongoing ImmuneRACE study and from 950 to 1,500 subjects provided by 6 global collaborators. Where HLA class I and class II types were available, the types were taken from metadata supplied by the sample provider, not from assay-based typing. The sample metadata nearly always contained a de-identified subject ID, COVID-19 status, age in years and sex. The repertoires were made available in a free public database intended to serve as a resource for research on the immune response to SARS-CoV-2. The prospective study material was composed of cDNA or gDNA derived from T cells, B-cell-depleted T cells, or PBMCs. What the research found in general, with its limitations: The amount of clinical and demographic metadata varied by source and participant and was provided uncurated.

The immunoSEQ Assay, a bias-controlled multiplex PCR, was used to amplify TCRbeta CDR3 regions from genomic DNA. In the paper's pipeline: Within the assay, amplification of reference gene primers was used to estimate how many nucleated cells each sample contained. To quantify the absolute abundance of each unique TCRbeta CDR3 rearrangement, sequence reads were collapsed and filtered. For each sample, productive Simpson clonality was calculated as the square root of Simpson's diversity index across productive rearrangements. TCRdb retrieved this table from immuneACCESS and kept in-frame rearrangements only. Not all clones are present; in checked studies, unresolved V genes account for under half, and no reason is known for the remainder. Clone size and V and J calls were adopted from that table, with D and trimming inferred from the DNA. Counted in this sample were some 170,000 clones; approximately 84% of them appeared once. The ten top clones hold 1% to 1.5% of the sample.

From cysteine to phenylalanine, the CDR3 is 14 amino acids long. Solely the CDR3 DNA is kept, with 42 bases framed from the first base. V sheds 1 base and J sheds 4 bases, leaving 7 bases between their ends. Via the germline V gene, CDR1 is SGHTA and CDR2 FQGTGA. The chain is assembled from TRBV7-3 and TRBJ2-2, and perhaps TRBD1 as D gene, on 6 matching bases. Input material: PBMCs or T cells enriched from blood (not recorded which). This clonotype was sampled from a human donor with acute COVID-19. The donor label of this sample is uncertain. The nucleotide sequence reads TGTGCCAGCAGCTTAATGGACAGCACCGGGGAGCTGTTTTTT. Protein translation: CASSLMDSTGELFF.